The clone carrying this T cell receptor beta chain was detected a few times. This sample was taken from a study of response to subunit inactivated influenza vaccine. MiXCR was run by TCRdb on the RT-PCR reads, yielding one entry per CDR3 protein. The table includes some 570,000 distinct CDR3 sequences, 11% detected once. This CDR3 has 13 residues. The germline V and J ends were trimmed by 4 bases and 7 bases, with 10 bases remaining between them. Germline V gene data show CDR1 as SNHLY and CDR2 as FYNNEI. These data were also filed under a second study, of T cells expressing NK-cell markers. Turning to that study: The TCR beta cDNA came from 5'RACE template switching with UMIs. The sequencing cohort of eight donors included seven HCMV-seropositive individuals and one seronegative individual. A handful of donors showed these clonotypes also leading the CD3+CD56-NKG2C+ fraction.

Here the sequenced sample was PBMCs from blood, taken on the day of vaccination. The TCR sequence derives from a man in his forties or fifties who received an inactivated influenza vaccine. J is TRBJ2-2 and V is TRBV2; no firm D call. CDR3 sequence (DNA): TGTGCCAGCAGTGGGCAGAGTGGCGGGGAGCTGTTTTTT. This translates into CASSGQSGGELFF.